This T cell receptor (beta chain) was sequenced in a study of neurological immune-mediated disorders (dated by TCRdb to between 2018 and 2021). Broadly, across the study: Of the approximately 35 multiple sclerosis patients, around 30 had relapsing-remitting MS and 3 had secondary progressive MS. Using UMI-based sequencing, the study compared peripheral blood TCR-beta repertoires from patients with HTLV-I-associated myelopathy (HAM/TSP), patients with multiple sclerosis, and healthy controls. The cohort included about 66 subjects: some 14 with HAM/TSP, approximately 35 with multiple sclerosis, and some 20 healthy controls. The 95 to 110 TCR-beta libraries covered PBMC samples along with longitudinal samples, technical triplicates, and paired sorted CD4+ and CD8+ T-cell subsets. Points the paper makes about the study in general: Across subjects, expanded clones never shared an identical CDR3 amino acid sequence, which suggests that the TCR-beta repertoires in every group were private. In a phylogenetic analysis, the repertoires of 18 out of 34 MS patients fell into a single cluster of related CDR3 sequences, pointing to a possible signature at the repertoire level. TCR clonal expansion was highest in HAM/TSP patients and lowest in MS patients, with MS patients falling below even healthy controls. No association of the MS cluster with clinical or MRI features was observed, and the need for larger cohorts was stated by the authors.

cDNA synthesis used template-switch 5'RACE with a primer carrying a 10-nucleotide random unique molecular identifier tagging each TCR transcript. Every sequencing run yielded over 170 million TCR-beta sequences covering 15-18 subjects. The RNeasy kit was used to extract total RNA. TCR-beta VDJ regions were amplified with primers for the TCR constant region and the 5'RACE anchor, using the KAPA Real-time Library Amplification kit. A first PCR added sample indexes and Illumina adaptors, after which a second PCR increased the library yield. After Ampure bead purification, the roughly 650 bp TCR product was size-selected on a 2% E-gel SizeSelection system. Before pooling, library quality was checked on a Bioanalyzer, concentration was measured with Qubit, and libraries were quantified with the Kapa Library Quantification kit. An Illumina HiSeq 2500 sequenced the libraries paired-end 2 x 150 bp. To increase sequence diversity, roughly 24-31% phiX was spiked into each library pool. Per the authors' processing: Quality-filtered reads were processed with the UMI-based MiGEC pipeline, and over 80% of raw TCR sequences were removed by the MiGEC pipeline during error correction. IMGT germline references were used for aligning VDJ genes, and each clonotype was defined as a unique CDR3 amino acid sequence together with its V-J genes. Clonal expansion, Shannon diversity, and CDR3 relatedness (CalcPairwiseDistances, ClusterSamples) were evaluated with VDJtools, and phylogenetic trees were built with CLCbio workbench. Using coefficient-of-variation modelling across technical triplicates, the study counted a clone as expanded if it had at least 8 unique UMIs. Starting from the raw public reads, TCRdb applied fastp trimming at Q25, assembled clones with MiXCR and retained in-frame beta chains. CDR3 protein sequences are deduplicated, and each keeps its most common genes and DNA. TCRdb assigned the V and J calls; the authors' analysis was not used. This sample comprises approximately 60,000 distinct CDR3 sequences, about 4% of them detected only once. The ten largest clones capture just over 2.5% of the sample.

There are many counts of this clonotype. It lacks a known antigen. Per-nucleotide qualities are absent, and no much larger clonotype sits a single base away. The CDR3 starts with the cysteine, ends with the phenylalanine, and has 12 residues. The read is trimmed to its CDR3 DNA, 36 bases read in frame from base 1. The germline V gene (reference sequence) yields DFQATT for CDR1 and SNEGSKA for CDR2. Trimming costs V 0 bases and J 8 bases, and their ends lie 10 bases apart. Libraries from unsorted PBMCs were made from 2 million PBMCs kept in RNAlater at -80 degrees C until RNA extraction. Multiple sclerosis patients were enrolled in a US clinical protocol under which disease progression was evaluated by magnetic resonance imaging. Peripheral blood underwent Ficoll-Hypaque density gradient centrifugation to isolate PBMCs, which were then cryopreserved in liquid nitrogen.

The chain couples TRBV20-1 to TRBJ1-2, with no confident D gene call. This receptor was taken from a man aged 50 to 59 with multiple sclerosis. Sequencing was carried out using PBMCs. Here the CDR3 is given as CSARDPRWGYTF. The bases read TGCAGTGCTAGAGACCCCCGGTGGGGCTACACCTTC.